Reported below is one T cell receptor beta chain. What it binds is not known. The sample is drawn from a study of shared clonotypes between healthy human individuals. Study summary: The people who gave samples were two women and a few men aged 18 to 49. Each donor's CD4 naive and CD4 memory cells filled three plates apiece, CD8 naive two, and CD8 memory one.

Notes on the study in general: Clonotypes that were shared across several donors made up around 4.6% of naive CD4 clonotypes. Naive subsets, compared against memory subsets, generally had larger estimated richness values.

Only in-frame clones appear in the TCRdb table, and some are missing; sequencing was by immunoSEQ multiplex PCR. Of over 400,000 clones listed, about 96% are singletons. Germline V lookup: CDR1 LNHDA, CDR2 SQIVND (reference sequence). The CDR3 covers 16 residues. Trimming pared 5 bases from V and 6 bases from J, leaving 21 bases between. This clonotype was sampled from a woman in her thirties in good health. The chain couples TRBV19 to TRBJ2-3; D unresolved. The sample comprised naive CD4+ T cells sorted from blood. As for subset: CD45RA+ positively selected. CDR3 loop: CASSYDRSALGDTQYF. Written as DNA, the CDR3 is TGTGCCAGTAGTTACGATCGGTCTGCGCTGGGGGATACGCAGTATTTT. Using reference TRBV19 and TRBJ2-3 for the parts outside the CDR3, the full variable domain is DGGITQSPKYLFRKEGQNVTLSCEQNLNHDAMYWYRQDPGQGLRLIYYSQIVNDFQKGDIAEGYSVSREKKESFPLTVTSAQKNPTAFYLCASSYDRSALGDTQYFGPGTRLTVL.